This entry concerns a single TCR beta chain. Its antigen is currently unknown. This entry comes from a study of OX40 agonist ivuxolimab in advanced cancers. Sequencing used immunoSEQ multiplex PCR; TCRdb keeps in-frame clones, though not all of them. Here the sample spans approximately 80,000 clones, about 90% being singletons. Anyone with autoimmune disease history or systemic immunosuppression was excluded. Germline values: CDR1 MDHEN, CDR2 SYDVKM. This CDR3 region has 15 residues. The germline V and J ends were trimmed by 4 bases and 1 base, with 13 bases remaining between them. Study-wide findings and caveats: The antigens recognized by the expanded peripheral T cells, that is their antigen specificity, were not determined.

The sequence was obtained from an adult with an advanced solid tumor such as melanoma, head and neck, liver or kidney cancer. V and J are TRBV28 and TRBJ1-1, with D possibly TRBD1 on 5 matching bases. The sequencing used CD4+ or CD8+ T cells sorted from blood, collected in a trial of the OX40 agonist ivuxolimab. The CDR3 sequence: CASSSPRDGNTEAFF. The CDR3, as DNA: TGTGCCAGCAGTTCCCCTCGGGACGGGAACACTGAAGCTTTCTTT.